This T cell receptor (beta chain) was identified during a study of Ad26.COV2.S vaccination and SARS-CoV-2 variants. Study results and caveats: The placebo group had lower spike-specific TCR breadth than the vaccine recipients did. Post-vaccination spike-specific CD8+ and CD4+ T cell responses reportedly had substantial breadth.

Libraries were prepared by immunoSEQ multiplex PCR; TCRdb keeps only in-frame clonotypes and omits some of them. The table includes 300,000 to 450,000 clones, approximately 81% detected once. CDR1 and CDR2 from the germline V gene are MNHEY and SVGAGI. This CDR3 region has 14 residues. The V end lost 6 bases, the J end lost 2 bases, and 13 bases lay between the germline ends. About this clone: Antigen specificity is unknown.

Documented treatment: over 15 received Ad26.COV2.S at low or high dose, single or two shots; about 5 received placebo; per-sample allocation not given. Day 63 after the first injection of vaccine or placebo was the sampling time. The sequenced sample was peripheral blood, obtained in a trial of Ad26.COV2.S vaccine versus placebo. The clonotype originates from a person between 18 and 65 years old who received the Ad26.COV2.S COVID-19 vaccine or a placebo. V is TRBV6-5 and J is TRBJ1-1, with D tentatively TRBD1 (6 bases). The CDR3 nucleotides read TGTGCCAGCAGCGCCGGGACACTCAACACTGAAGCTTTCTTT. This codes for CASSAGTLNTEAFF.